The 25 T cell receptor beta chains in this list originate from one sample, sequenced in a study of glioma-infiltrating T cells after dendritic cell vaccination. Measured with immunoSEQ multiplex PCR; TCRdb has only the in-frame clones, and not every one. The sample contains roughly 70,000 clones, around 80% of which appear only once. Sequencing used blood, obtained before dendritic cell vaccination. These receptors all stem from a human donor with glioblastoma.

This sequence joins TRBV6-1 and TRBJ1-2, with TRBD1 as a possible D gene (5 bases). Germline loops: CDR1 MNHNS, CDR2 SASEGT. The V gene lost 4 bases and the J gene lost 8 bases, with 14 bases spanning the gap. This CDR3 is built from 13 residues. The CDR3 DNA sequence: TGTGCCAGCAGTGGGGAGGGGCGTCGCGGCTACACCTTC. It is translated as CASSGEGRRGYTF.

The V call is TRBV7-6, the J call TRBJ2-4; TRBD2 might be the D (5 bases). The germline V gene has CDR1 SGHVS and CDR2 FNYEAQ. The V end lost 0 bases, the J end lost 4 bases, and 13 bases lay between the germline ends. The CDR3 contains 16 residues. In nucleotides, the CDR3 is TGTGCCAGCAGCTTAGCGCCCGGGTCGGGGAAAAACATTCAGTACTTC. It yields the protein CASSLAPGSGKNIQYF.

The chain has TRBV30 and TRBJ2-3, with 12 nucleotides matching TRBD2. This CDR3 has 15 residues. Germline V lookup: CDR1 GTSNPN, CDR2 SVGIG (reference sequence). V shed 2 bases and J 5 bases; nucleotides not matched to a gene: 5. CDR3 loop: CAWSSSGRAGDTQYF. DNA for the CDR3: TGTGCCTGGAGTTCTAGCGGGAGGGCCGGAGATACGCAGTATTTT.

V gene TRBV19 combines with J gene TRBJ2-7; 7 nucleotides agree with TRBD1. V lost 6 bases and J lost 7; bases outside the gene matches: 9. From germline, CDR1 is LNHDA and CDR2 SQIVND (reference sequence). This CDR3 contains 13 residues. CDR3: CASSGTGAREQYF. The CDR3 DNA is TGTGCCAGTAGCGGTACAGGGGCTAGGGAGCAGTACTTC.

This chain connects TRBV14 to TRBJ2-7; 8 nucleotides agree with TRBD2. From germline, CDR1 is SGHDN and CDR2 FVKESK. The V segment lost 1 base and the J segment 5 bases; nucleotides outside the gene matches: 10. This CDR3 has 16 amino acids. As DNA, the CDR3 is TGTGCCAGCAGCCAAGTGGTTTCCAGCGGGAGCGACGAGCAGTACGTC. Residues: CASSQVVSSGSDEQYV.

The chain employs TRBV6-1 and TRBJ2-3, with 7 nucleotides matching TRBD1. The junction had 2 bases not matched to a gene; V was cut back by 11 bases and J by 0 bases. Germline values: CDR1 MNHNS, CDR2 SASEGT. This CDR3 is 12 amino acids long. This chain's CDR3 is CAGGQSTDTQYF. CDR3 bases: TGTGCCGGGGGACAGAGCACAGATACGCAGTATTTT.

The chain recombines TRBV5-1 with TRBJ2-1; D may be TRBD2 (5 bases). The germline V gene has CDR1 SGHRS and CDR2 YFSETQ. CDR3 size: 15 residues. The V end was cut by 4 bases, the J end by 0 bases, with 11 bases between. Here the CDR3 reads CASSPSSVSYNEQFF. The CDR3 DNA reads TGCGCCAGCAGCCCCAGTAGCGTCTCCTACAATGAGCAGTTCTTC.

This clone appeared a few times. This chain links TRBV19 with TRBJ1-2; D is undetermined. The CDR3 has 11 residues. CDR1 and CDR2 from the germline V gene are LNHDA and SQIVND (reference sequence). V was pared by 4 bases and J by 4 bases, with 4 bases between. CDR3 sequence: CASSTLYGYTF. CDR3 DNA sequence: TGTGCCAGTAGTACTCTCTATGGCTACACCTTC.

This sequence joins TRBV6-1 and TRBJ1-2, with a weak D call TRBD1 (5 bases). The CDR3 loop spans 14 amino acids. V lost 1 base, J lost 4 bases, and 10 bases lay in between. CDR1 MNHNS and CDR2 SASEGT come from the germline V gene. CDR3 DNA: TGTGCCAGCAGTGAAGTTGGGGGGGGCTATGGCTACACCTTC. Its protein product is CASSEVGGGYGYTF.

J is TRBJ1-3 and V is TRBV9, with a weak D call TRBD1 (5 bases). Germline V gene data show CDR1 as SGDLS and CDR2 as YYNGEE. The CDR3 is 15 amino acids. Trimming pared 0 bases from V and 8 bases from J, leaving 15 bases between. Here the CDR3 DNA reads TGTGCCAGCAGCGTAGGCGGAGACAGACGGGACACCATATATTTT. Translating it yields CASSVGGDRRDTIYF.

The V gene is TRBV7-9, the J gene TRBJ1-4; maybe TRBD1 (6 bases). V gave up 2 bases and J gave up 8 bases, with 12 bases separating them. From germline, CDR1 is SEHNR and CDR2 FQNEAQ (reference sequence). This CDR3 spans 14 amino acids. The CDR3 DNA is TGTGCCAGCAGCTTATGGACAGTGAGAGAAAAACTGTTTTTT. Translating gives CASSLWTVREKLFF.

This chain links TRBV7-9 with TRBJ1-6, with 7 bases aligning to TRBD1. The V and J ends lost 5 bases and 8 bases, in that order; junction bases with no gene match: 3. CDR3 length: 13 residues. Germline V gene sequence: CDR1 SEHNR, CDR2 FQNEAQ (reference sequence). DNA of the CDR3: TGTGCCAGCAGCCGAACAGGGGATTCACCCCTCCACTTT. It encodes CASSRTGDSPLHF.

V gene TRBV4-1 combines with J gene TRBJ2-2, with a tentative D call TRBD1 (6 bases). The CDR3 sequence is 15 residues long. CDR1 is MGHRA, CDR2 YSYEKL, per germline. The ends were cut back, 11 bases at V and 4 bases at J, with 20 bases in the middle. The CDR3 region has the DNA TGCGCCGCCAGAAACCAGGGGAGCGGCACCGGGGAGCTGTTTTTT. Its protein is CAARNQGSGTGELFF.

The CDR3 bases are TGTGCCAGCTCACCTACTGACACAGGGGGTGGGCAGTTCTTC. Residues: CASSPTDTGGGQFF. J is TRBJ2-1 and V is TRBV18, with 8 bases matching TRBD1. J was trimmed by 12 bases and V by 3 bases; bases with no gene match: 10. Germline-derived CDR1 and CDR2 are KGHSH and LQKENI. The CDR3 spans 14 residues.

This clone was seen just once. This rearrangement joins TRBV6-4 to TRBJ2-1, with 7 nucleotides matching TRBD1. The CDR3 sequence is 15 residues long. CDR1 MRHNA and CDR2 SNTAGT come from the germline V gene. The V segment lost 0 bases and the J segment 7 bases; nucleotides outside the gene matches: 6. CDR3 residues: CASSDSAGGGNEQFF. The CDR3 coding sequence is TGTGCCAGCAGTGACTCGGCAGGGGGTGGGAATGAGCAGTTCTTC.

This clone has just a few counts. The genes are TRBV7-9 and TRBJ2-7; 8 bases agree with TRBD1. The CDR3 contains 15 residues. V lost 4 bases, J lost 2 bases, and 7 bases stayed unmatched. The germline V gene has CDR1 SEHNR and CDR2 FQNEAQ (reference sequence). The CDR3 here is CASSSTGGTPYEQYF. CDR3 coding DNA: TGTGCCAGCAGCTCCACAGGGGGAACCCCCTACGAGCAGTACTTC.

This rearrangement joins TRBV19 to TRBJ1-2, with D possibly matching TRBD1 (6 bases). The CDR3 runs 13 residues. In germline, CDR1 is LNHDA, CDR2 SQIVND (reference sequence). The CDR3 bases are TGTGCGTCCCGGGACACAGATAACTATGGCTACACCTTC. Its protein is CASRDTDNYGYTF.

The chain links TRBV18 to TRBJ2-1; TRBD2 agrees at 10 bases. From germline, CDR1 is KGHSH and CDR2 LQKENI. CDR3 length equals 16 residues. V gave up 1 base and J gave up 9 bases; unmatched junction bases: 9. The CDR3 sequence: CASSPRLAGEVGEQFF. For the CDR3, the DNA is TGTGCCAGCTCACCACGCCTAGCGGGAGAGGTAGGTGAGCAGTTCTTC.

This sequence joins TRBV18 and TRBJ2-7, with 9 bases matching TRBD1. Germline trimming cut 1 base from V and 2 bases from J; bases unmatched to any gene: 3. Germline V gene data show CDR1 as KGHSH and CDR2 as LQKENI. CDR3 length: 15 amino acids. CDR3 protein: CASSPRGQGTYEQYF. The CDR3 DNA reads TGTGCCAGCTCACCACGGGGACAGGGTACCTACGAGCAGTACTTC.

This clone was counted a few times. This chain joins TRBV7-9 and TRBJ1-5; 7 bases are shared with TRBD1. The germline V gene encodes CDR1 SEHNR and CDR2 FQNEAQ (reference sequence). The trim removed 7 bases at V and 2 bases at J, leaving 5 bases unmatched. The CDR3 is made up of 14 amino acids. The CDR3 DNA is TGTGCCAGCAATTCAGGGGGAGGCAATCAGCCCCAGCATTTT. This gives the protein CASNSGGGNQPQHF.

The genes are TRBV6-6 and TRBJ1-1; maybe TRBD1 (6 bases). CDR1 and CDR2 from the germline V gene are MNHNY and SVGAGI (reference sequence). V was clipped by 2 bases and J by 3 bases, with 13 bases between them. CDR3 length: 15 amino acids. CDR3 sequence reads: CASSYGGGAHTEAFF. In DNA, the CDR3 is TGTGCCAGCAGTTACGGTGGGGGGGCGCACACTGAAGCTTTCTTT.

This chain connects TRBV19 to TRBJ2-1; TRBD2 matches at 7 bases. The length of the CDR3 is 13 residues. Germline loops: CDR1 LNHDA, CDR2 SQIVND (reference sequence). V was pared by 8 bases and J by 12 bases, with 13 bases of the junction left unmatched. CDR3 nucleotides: TGTGCCAGTTCGATACGGGAGGCCCCAGGGCAGTTCTTC. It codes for CASSIREAPGQFF.

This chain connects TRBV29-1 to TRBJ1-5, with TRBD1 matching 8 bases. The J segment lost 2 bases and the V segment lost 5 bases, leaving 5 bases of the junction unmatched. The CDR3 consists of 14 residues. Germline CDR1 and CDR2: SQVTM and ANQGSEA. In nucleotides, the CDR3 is TGCAGCGTTCAGACAGGGGCTGGCAATCAGCCCCAGCATTTT. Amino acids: CSVQTGAGNQPQHF.

In nucleotides, the CDR3 is TGTGCCAGCAGCCGTACAGAAATAGACAGGGGGGAGACCCAGTACTTC. Residues: CASSRTEIDRGETQYF. The V call is TRBV7-6, the J call TRBJ2-5, with TRBD1 identical over 9 bases. Germline values: CDR1 SGHVS, CDR2 FNYEAQ. The CDR3 sequence is 16 residues long. J gave up 5 bases and V 5 bases, and 12 bases lay outside the gene matches.

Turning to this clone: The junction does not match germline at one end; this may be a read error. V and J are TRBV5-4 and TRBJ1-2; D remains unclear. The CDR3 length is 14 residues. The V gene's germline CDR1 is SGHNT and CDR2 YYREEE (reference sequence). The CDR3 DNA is TGTGCCAGCAGCCCGACCGTCGTGGACTACGGCTACACCTTC. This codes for CASSPTVVDYGYTF.